This TCR beta chain is from a study of blood T cell repertoires in COVID-19 (dated by TCRdb to 2018 to 2021). Study-wide context: Samples from collaborators originated in the United States, Italy and Spain and spanned both the acute and convalescent phases of COVID-19. The prospective study material was composed of cDNA or gDNA derived from T cells, B-cell-depleted T cells, or PBMCs. The dataset comprised deeply sampled blood TCRbeta repertoires from subjects exposed to, actively infected with, or recovered from COVID-19. The repertoires were released in a freely available public database meant as a resource for research on the immune response to SARS-CoV-2. Samples were obtained from the ongoing ImmuneRACE study (first 160 participants) and from some 1,300 subjects provided by 6 global collaborators. A de-identified subject ID, COVID-19 status, age in years and sex were almost always included in the sample metadata. HLA class I and class II types, where available, came from metadata supplied by the sample provider rather than from assay-based typing. General study outcomes and caveats: Clinical and demographic metadata were provided uncurated, with the amount varying by source and participant.

The immunoSEQ Assay, a bias-controlled multiplex PCR, was used to amplify TCRbeta CDR3 regions from genomic DNA. The paper's data handling went like this. Nucleated cell counts per sample were estimated from amplification of reference gene primers within the assay. Sequence reads were collapsed and filtered to measure the absolute abundance of every unique TCRbeta CDR3 rearrangement. For each sample, productive Simpson clonality was calculated by taking the square root of Simpson's diversity index across productive rearrangements. Imported from immuneACCESS, the table was reduced by TCRdb to in-frame sequences with V and J called. These copies leave out some clones; in studies compared against another copy, an unresolved V gene accounts for under half, and the cause of the remainder is not known. That table furnishes V, J and clone size, whereas the DNA furnished D and trimming. The sample includes 650,000 to 800,000 clones, with 75% to 90% observed a single time. Roughly 0.26% of the sample goes to the ten largest clones.

Each collaborating institution followed its own protocols to collect whole blood in K2EDTA tubes. For TCRbeta analysis, collaborator samples were shipped as frozen whole blood, as isolated PBMCs, or as DNA extracted from either sample type. Points on this clone: Its antigen is currently not known. Base qualities are not recorded, but no much larger clone differs from it by a single base.

The sample was peripheral blood. This clonotype was obtained from a woman aged 18-29 years with acute or convalescent COVID-19.

Here is the DNA: TGTGCCAGCAGCGTAGATTATGGAGACTACGAGCAGTACTTC. Its amino acids are CASSVDYGDYEQYF. This receptor chain uses TRBV9 and TRBJ2-7, with no D gene named confidently. CDR1 SGDLS and CDR2 YYNGEE are derived from the germline V gene. V loses 0 bases, J loses 3 bases, and the germline ends lie 10 bases apart. The CDR3 spans 14 residues, from the cysteine through the phenylalanine. The retained sequence is limited to the CDR3, 42 bases, with the frame set at the first base.